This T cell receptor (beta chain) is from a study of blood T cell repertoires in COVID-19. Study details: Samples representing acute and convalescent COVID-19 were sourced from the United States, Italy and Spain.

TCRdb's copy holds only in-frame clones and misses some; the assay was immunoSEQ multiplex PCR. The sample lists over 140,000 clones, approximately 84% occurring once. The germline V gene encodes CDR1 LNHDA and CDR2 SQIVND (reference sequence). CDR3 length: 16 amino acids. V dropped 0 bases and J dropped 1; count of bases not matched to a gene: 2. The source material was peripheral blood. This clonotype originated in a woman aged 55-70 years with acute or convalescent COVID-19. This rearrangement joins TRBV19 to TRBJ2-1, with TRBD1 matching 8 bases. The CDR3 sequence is CASSIDRDRSYNEQFF. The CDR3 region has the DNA TGTGCCAGTAGTATAGATCGGGACAGGTCCTACAATGAGCAGTTCTTC.